The 10 T cell receptor beta chains reported below all come from one sample, sequenced in a study of T cell responses to AZD1222 COVID-19 vaccine. Profiled with immunoSEQ multiplex PCR; TCRdb holds only in-frame clones, not every one. The data show about 110,000 clones, with around 81% seen just once and roughly 4.5% held by the top ten. Sequencing used peripheral blood, obtained on day 0 of AZD1222 vaccination. The receptor source for this set is an adult in good health.

The chain uses TRBV11-3 and TRBJ2-5; 8 positions agree with TRBD1. Trimming removed 1 base from V and 3 bases from J; junction bases left unmatched: 7. The CDR3 is 16 amino acids. Germline-derived CDR1 and CDR2 are SGHNT and YENEEA. DNA for the CDR3: TGTGCCAGCAGCTTAGGCAGGGGGCGTCCTAAAGAGACCCAGTACTTC. Protein product: CASSLGRGRPKETQYF.

The rearrangement uses TRBV18 and TRBJ2-3; 8 bases align to TRBD1. Germline V gene sequence: CDR1 KGHSH, CDR2 LQKENI. V lost 3 bases and J lost 3; bases outside the gene matches: 5. The CDR3 loop spans 15 amino acids. The CDR3 DNA is TGTGCCAGCTCACCCCGGACAGGGTCAACAGATACGCAGTATTTT. Translating it yields CASSPRTGSTDTQYF.

The V gene is TRBV7-2, the J gene TRBJ2-5; D is undetermined. Germline V gene lookup returns CDR1 SGHTA and CDR2 FQGNSA. V dropped 1 base and J dropped 4 bases, with 4 bases sitting between them. There are 12 residues in the CDR3. The CDR3 here is CASSLELETQYF. CDR3 sequence (DNA): TGTGCCAGCAGCTTAGAGTTAGAGACCCAGTACTTC.

This clone was seen more than once but under ten times. The rearrangement links TRBV6-5 to TRBJ1-1; no firm D call. CDR1 and CDR2 from the germline V gene are MNHEY and SVGAGI. V was pared by 5 bases and J by 1 base, with 8 bases between. The CDR3 covers 13 residues. The CDR3 region is CASSLHTNTEAFF. The DNA for the CDR3 is TGTGCCAGCAGTCTTCACACGAACACTGAAGCTTTCTTT.

The chain carries TRBV7-2 and TRBJ2-1, with 8 bases matching TRBD2. The length of the CDR3 is 16 residues. V trimming: 3 bases; J trimming: 5 bases; junction bases outside the gene matches: 9. The germline CDR1 and CDR2 sequences are SGHTA and FQGNSA. CDR3 protein: CASSLRTSRLDNEQFF. CDR3 sequence (DNA): TGTGCCAGCAGCTTGCGGACTAGCCGACTAGACAATGAGCAGTTCTTC.

The genes are TRBV5-4 and TRBJ2-3; D possibly corresponds to TRBD2 (6 bases). Germline CDR1 reads SGHNT; CDR2 reads YYREEE (reference sequence). CDR3 length equals 14 residues. V dropped 5 bases and J dropped 7 bases, with 17 bases sitting between them. Written as DNA, the CDR3 is TGTGCCAGCAGTTATTGGCCGGGAGAGTATACGCAGTATTTT. This codes for CASSYWPGEYTQYF.

V is TRBV7-2 and J is TRBJ2-4, with 12 positions matching TRBD2. Germline V gives CDR1 SGHTA, CDR2 FQGNSA. This CDR3 comprises 19 residues. Losses at the gene ends were 3 bases for V and 2 bases for J; bases not matched to a gene: 11. The CDR3 DNA reads as TGTGCCAGCAGCTTCCTCGAAAGGACTAGCGGGACTTCCAAAAACATTCAGTACTTC. Translation gives CASSFLERTSGTSKNIQYF.

The rearrangement joins TRBV15 to TRBJ2-6; D remains ambiguous. Germline V gene sequence: CDR1 LNHNV, CDR2 YYDKDF (reference sequence). The CDR3 is 16 amino acids. Trimming left V 3 bases short and J 4 bases short, with 13 bases between. The CDR3 reads CATSSGRRFGANVLTF. The CDR3 DNA follows: TGTGCCACCAGCAGCGGTCGACGGTTCGGGGCCAACGTCCTGACTTTC.

The V call is TRBV10-3, the J call TRBJ1-1; 8 bases are shared with TRBD1. Germline CDR1 ENHRY, CDR2 SYGVKD. The CDR3 spans 13 residues. V dropped 9 bases and J dropped 3; count of bases not matched to a gene: 6. DNA for the CDR3: TGTGCCATACGGACAGGGACCCACACTGAAGCTTTCTTT. Amino acids: CAIRTGTHTEAFF.

The V and J genes are TRBV3-1 (or the pseudogene TRBV3-2) and TRBJ2-3; the match to TRBD2 covers 15 bases. J gave up 0 bases and V 5 bases, and 3 bases lay outside the gene matches. This CDR3 region has 17 residues. Germline V gene lookup returns CDR1 LGHDT and CDR2 YNNKEL (reference sequence). The DNA of the CDR3 is TGTGCCAGCAGCGGGACTAGCGGGGGGCCTAGCACAGATACGCAGTATTTT. Protein product: CASSGTSGGPSTDTQYF.